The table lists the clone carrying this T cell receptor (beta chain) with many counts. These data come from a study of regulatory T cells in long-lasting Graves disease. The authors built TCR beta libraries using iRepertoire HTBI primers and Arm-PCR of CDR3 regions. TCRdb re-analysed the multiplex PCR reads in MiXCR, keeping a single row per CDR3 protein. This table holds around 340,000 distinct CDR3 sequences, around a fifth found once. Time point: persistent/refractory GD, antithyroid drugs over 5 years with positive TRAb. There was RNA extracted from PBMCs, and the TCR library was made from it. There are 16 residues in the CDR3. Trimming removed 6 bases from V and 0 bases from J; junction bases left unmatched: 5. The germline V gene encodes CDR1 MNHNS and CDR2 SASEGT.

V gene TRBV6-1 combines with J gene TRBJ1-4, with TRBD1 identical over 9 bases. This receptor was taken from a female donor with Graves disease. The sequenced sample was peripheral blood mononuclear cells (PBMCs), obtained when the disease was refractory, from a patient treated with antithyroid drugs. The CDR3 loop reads CASRRTGVTTNEKLFF. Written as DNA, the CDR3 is TGTGCCAGCAGGCGGACAGGGGTGACAACTAATGAAAAACTGTTTTTT.